Listed below are T cell receptor beta chains from one sample, sequenced in a study of blood T cell repertoires in COVID-19. Libraries were prepared by immunoSEQ multiplex PCR; TCRdb keeps only in-frame clonotypes and omits some of them. The table includes under 250,000 clones, more than 75% detected once. Specimen: PBMCs or T cells enriched from blood (not recorded which). The source is a middle-aged man who had recovered from COVID-19. CDR3s include the opening cysteine and the closing phenylalanine or tryptophan. D genes are given only for firm matches. Size is stated for part of the rows, as once, few or many counts, or as a class when the clone is expanded.

abundance,j_gene,d_gene,v_gene,CDR3aa,CDR3nt
NA,TRBJ2-7,TRBD1,TRBV18,CASSPQGQAYEQYF,TGTGCCAGCTCACCGCAGGGACAGGCCTACGAGCAGTACTTC
NA,TRBJ2-3,NA,TRBV5-1,CASSLHTGRNNPITDTQYF,TGCGCCAGCAGCTTGCATACCGGGAGAAACAACCCAATCACAGATACGCAGTATTTT
NA,TRBJ1-1,TRBD1,TRBV7-9,CASSRGTGGNTEAFF,TGTGCCAGCAGCCGCGGGACAGGGGGGAACACTGAAGCTTTCTTT
NA,TRBJ1-2,NA,TRBV7-6,CASSTGLLGYTF,TGTGCCAGCTCTACAGGCCTTTTGGGCTACACCTTC
once,TRBJ1-2,TRBD1,TRBV5-4,CASSGGQAFAHGYTF,TGTGCCAGCAGCGGAGGACAGGCCTTCGCCCATGGCTACACCTTC
NA,TRBJ1-5,NA,TRBV6-2/TRBV6-3,CASSLSSNQPQHF,TGTGCCAGCAGTCTGAGTAGCAATCAGCCCCAGCATTTT
once,TRBJ2-7,TRBD2,TRBV3-1/TRBV3-2,CASSLWTSGSSYEQYF,TGTGCCAGCAGCCTCTGGACTAGCGGGAGCTCCTACGAGCAGTACTTC
NA,TRBJ2-5,NA,TRBV3-1/TRBV3-2,CASSQLRGAPETQYF,TGTGCCAGCAGCCAACTGCGGGGCGCCCCGGAGACCCAGTACTTC
NA,TRBJ1-2,TRBD1,TRBV18,CASSPSPGTGGYYGYTF,TGTGCCAGCTCACCAAGCCCCGGGACAGGGGGCTACTATGGCTACACCTTC
NA,TRBJ2-5,TRBD1,TRBV5-8,CASSIGQVQETQYF,TGTGCCAGCAGCATCGGACAGGTCCAAGAGACCCAGTACTTC
NA,TRBJ1-6,NA,TRBV7-8,CASSLASSASYNSPLHF,TGTGCCAGCAGCTTAGCGAGTTCCGCGAGTTATAATTCACCCCTCCACTTT
NA,TRBJ2-3,NA,TRBV2,CASGRASGSTDTQYF,TGTGCCAGTGGCAGGGCCAGCGGGAGCACAGATACGCAGTATTTT
NA,TRBJ1-3,NA,TRBV2,CASMREQSGNTIYF,TGTGCCAGCATGAGGGAGCAGTCTGGAAACACCATATATTTT
NA,TRBJ2-1,TRBD2,TRBV4-1,CASSQVGGAVNEQFF,TGCGCCAGCAGCCAAGTCGGGGGGGCCGTGAATGAGCAGTTCTTC
NA,TRBJ2-5,NA,TRBV6-2/TRBV6-3,CASSYRTAIGKETQYF,TGTGCCAGCAGTTACCGGACGGCCATCGGGAAAGAGACCCAGTACTTC
NA,TRBJ1-2,TRBD1,TRBV5-6,CASSSPGQDRDYGYTF,TGTGCCAGCAGCTCCCCCGGACAGGATAGGGACTATGGCTACACCTTC
NA,TRBJ2-3,TRBD2,TRBV12-5,CASLAGGGTDTQYF,TGTGCTAGTCTCGCGGGGGGGGGCACAGATACGCAGTATTTT
NA,TRBJ2-1,TRBD2,TRBV19,CASSKASGTYNEQFF,TGTGCCAGTAGTAAGGCAAGCGGGACTTACAATGAGCAGTTCTTC
NA,TRBJ1-4,TRBD1,TRBV6-1,CASSAYRDSESEKLFF,TGTGCCAGCAGTGCATATAGGGACAGCGAAAGTGAAAAACTGTTTTTT
once,TRBJ2-2,TRBD2,TRBV5-1,CASSSARPGLAATTGELFF,TGCGCCAGCAGCTCCGCCAGACCGGGACTAGCGGCAACCACCGGGGAGCTGTTTTTT
NA,TRBJ2-3,TRBD2,TRBV2,CASREKAGAGTDTQYF,TGTGCCAGCAGGGAGAAAGCGGGAGCGGGGACAGATACGCAGTATTTT
NA,TRBJ1-1,NA,TRBV10-3,CAISGGDTEAFF,TGTGCCATCAGCGGGGGGGACACTGAAGCTTTCTTT